This T cell receptor beta chain was captured in a study of T cells after yellow fever vaccination. The study, taken as a whole, reports: The secondary response showed a weaker magnitude and a faster peak, day 5 versus 15.

The CDR3 sequence is 13 residues long. Trimming took 8 bases from V and 5 from J, leaving 15 bases between them. The germline V gene has CDR1 MDHEN and CDR2 SYDVKM. As regards this clonotype: Its antigen is still unknown.

TCRdb analysed the 5' RACE reads with MiXCR anew, one entry per CDR3 protein. The data contain about 580,000 distinct CDR3 sequences, 17% of them singletons. V usage is TRBV28 and J usage is TRBJ2-5, with D possibly being TRBD1 (6 bases). The TCR originated in a man aged 18 to 29 who received the YFV17D yellow fever vaccine. This specimen consisted of PBMCs, obtained 5 to 6 days after the first yellow fever vaccination. In DNA, the CDR3 is TGTGCCAGCTATCGAAAGGGGGAGGAGACCCAGTACTTC. Translated, it gives CASYRKGEETQYF.